The rows below give T cell receptor beta chains drawn from one sample of a study of blood T cells in healthy people across ages. TCRdb re-called the 5' RACE reads through MiXCR, storing one row per CDR3 protein. The data show 1.5 million to 2 million distinct CDR3 sequences, around 48% seen once. Material for sequencing was blood. The source of these receptors is a woman aged 40 to 49 in good health. Both conserved end residues are part of each CDR3. The D gene is left open where the match is weak. Only some rows state a clone size, as once, few, many or a class for expanded clones.

D: TRBD1
length: 14
J: TRBJ2-7
V: TRBV24-1
size: -
DNA: TGTGCCACCAGTGGCCGGGACAGCACCTACGAGCAGTACTTC
CDR3: CATSGRDSTYEQYF

D: TRBD1
length: 14
J: TRBJ2-3
V: TRBV10-3
size: few
DNA: TGTGCCACCGGAGGGACAGGGCTCCCAGATACGCAGTATTTT
CDR3: CATGGTGLPDTQYF

D: TRBD2
length: 16
J: TRBJ2-1
V: TRBV15
size: few
DNA: TGTGCCACCAGCAGAGACGGGGGGGCCGGGTACAATGAGCAGTTCTTC
CDR3: CATSRDGGAGYNEQFF

D: -
length: 18
J: TRBJ2-7
V: TRBV23-1
size: -
DNA: TGCGCCAGCAGTCTATGGACAGGTGATGGAGGGGAAACGCACGAGCAGTACTTC
CDR3: CASSLWTGDGGETHEQYF

D: -
length: 14
J: TRBJ1-5
V: TRBV7-2
size: -
DNA: TGTGCCAGCAGCTCCAGGGGAGGTACACAGCCCCAGCATTTT
CDR3: CASSSRGGTQPQHF

D: TRBD1
length: 13
J: TRBJ1-6
V: TRBV20-1
size: -
DNA: TGCAGTGCTACGGACAGGGGATATTCACCCCTCCACTTT
CDR3: CSATDRGYSPLHF

D: -
length: 16
J: TRBJ2-4
V: TRBV11-2
size: -
DNA: TGTGCCAGCAGCTTAGATTATCTAGGACAGCGAAACATTCAGTACTTC
CDR3: CASSLDYLGQRNIQYF

D: TRBD1
length: 16
J: TRBJ1-5
V: TRBV7-2
size: few
DNA: TGTGCCAGCAGCAGAGACAGGGGTGGGTCGAATCAGCCCCAGCATTTT
CDR3: CASSRDRGGSNQPQHF

D: TRBD1
length: 18
J: TRBJ2-6
V: TRBV20-1
size: -
DNA: TGCAGTGCTAGAGATCTGAGACAGGGGGCGGAAGGGGCCAACGTCCTGACTTTC
CDR3: CSARDLRQGAEGANVLTF

D: -
length: 15
J: TRBJ2-4
V: TRBV28
size: -
DNA: TGTGCCAGCACAAACAGGGAGATCCTGGAAAACATTCAGTACTTC
CDR3: CASTNREILENIQYF

D: -
length: 16
J: TRBJ2-1
V: TRBV7-9
size: -
DNA: TGTGCCAGCAGCGGAACGGGGAGACCGGGTGACAATGAGCAGTTCTTC
CDR3: CASSGTGRPGDNEQFF

D: TRBD1
length: 13
J: TRBJ1-5
V: TRBV6-1
size: -
DNA: TGTGCCAGCAGACCGACAGGGTTCAAGCCCCAGCATTTT
CDR3: CASRPTGFKPQHF

D: -
length: 15
J: TRBJ2-7
V: TRBV4-3
size: -
DNA: TGCGCCAGCAGCCAGGGGACCCTAACCCCCTACGAGCAGTACTTC
CDR3: CASSQGTLTPYEQYF

D: -
length: 13
J: TRBJ2-5
V: TRBV27
size: many
DNA: TGTGCCAGCAGTTTCCGGGGTCGGGAGACCCAGTACTTC
CDR3: CASSFRGRETQYF

D: TRBD1
length: 15
J: TRBJ2-4
V: TRBV5-1
size: -
DNA: TGCGCCAGCAGCTCACGACAGGGGGGGTATAACATTCAGTACTTC
CDR3: CASSSRQGGYNIQYF

D: -
length: 13
J: TRBJ1-2
V: TRBV5-1
size: few
DNA: TGCGCCAGCGGCAAGGACGGTAACTATGGCTACACCTTC
CDR3: CASGKDGNYGYTF

D: -
length: 13
J: TRBJ2-5
V: TRBV20-1
size: -
DNA: TGCAGTGCAAGTCCGTGGGGGCAAGAGACCCAGTACTTC
CDR3: CSASPWGQETQYF

D: -
length: 15
J: TRBJ1-2
V: TRBV7-2
size: -
DNA: TGTGCCAGCAGCTTAGAGCCAGGGTTAAACTATGGCTACACCTTC
CDR3: CASSLEPGLNYGYTF

D: -
length: 14
J: TRBJ1-1
V: TRBV20-1
size: -
DNA: TGCAGTGCTGCCCCGGGAGGGATGAACACTGAAGCTTTCTTT
CDR3: CSAAPGGMNTEAFF

D: TRBD1
length: 16
J: TRBJ2-1
V: TRBV6-2/TRBV6-3
size: few
DNA: TGTGCCAGCAGTTATCAGGGGACAGGATTTAAGAATGAGCAGTTCTTC
CDR3: CASSYQGTGFKNEQFF

D: -
length: 16
J: TRBJ2-5
V: TRBV11-2
size: many
DNA: TGTGCCAGCAGCTTAACTCGGGGGGCACTGTTGGAGACCCAGTACTTC
CDR3: CASSLTRGALLETQYF

D: -
length: 15
J: TRBJ2-5
V: TRBV4-2
size: -
DNA: TGTGCCAGCAGCCAAGATGGGAGTGGGCGGGAGACCCAGTACTTC
CDR3: CASSQDGSGRETQYF

D: -
length: 16
J: TRBJ2-1
V: TRBV20-1
size: -
DNA: TGCAGTGCTAGCAGACTAAGGACCCCCATACCCCATGAGCAGTTCTTC
CDR3: CSASRLRTPIPHEQFF

D: -
length: 14
J: TRBJ2-3
V: TRBV7-2
size: -
DNA: TGTGCCAGCAGCTCAGGAATCAAGGCAGATACGCAGTATTTT
CDR3: CASSSGIKADTQYF

D: TRBD1
length: 14
J: TRBJ1-2
V: TRBV12-3/TRBV12-4
size: -
DNA: TGTGCCAGCAGTTGGGACAGGAGAAACTATGGCTACACCTTC
CDR3: CASSWDRRNYGYTF

D: TRBD1
length: 18
J: TRBJ1-2
V: TRBV4-1
size: -
DNA: TGCGCCAGCAGCCAAGCCACCGATATTCCGGGACAGGAATATGGCTACACCTTC
CDR3: CASSQATDIPGQEYGYTF

D: -
length: 17
J: TRBJ2-3
V: TRBV11-2
size: -
DNA: TGTGCCAGCAGCGCTAGAACGGGACCCCCGAACACAGATACGCAGTATTTT
CDR3: CASSARTGPPNTDTQYF

D: -
length: 15
J: TRBJ1-6
V: TRBV3-1
size: few
DNA: TGTGCCAGCAGCCAAGCTTCCCGCACAGTTGCACCCCTCCACTTT
CDR3: CASSQASRTVAPLHF

D: -
length: 13
J: TRBJ1-2
V: TRBV15
size: few
DNA: TGTGCCACCAGCCAATTAGGCGACTATGGCTACACCTTC
CDR3: CATSQLGDYGYTF

D: TRBD2
length: 16
J: TRBJ2-1
V: TRBV14
size: -
DNA: TGTGCCAGCAGCCCCAAGGGACTAGCGGGTTACAATGAGCAGTTCTTC
CDR3: CASSPKGLAGYNEQFF

D: -
length: 13
J: TRBJ2-3
V: TRBV27
size: -
DNA: TGTGCCAGCCGGAGGTCGGTAGGTGATACGCAGTATTTT
CDR3: CASRRSVGDTQYF

D: -
length: 15
J: TRBJ2-3
V: TRBV5-6
size: -
DNA: TGTGCCAGCAGCCGAGGGACCTACAGCACAGATACGCAGTATTTT
CDR3: CASSRGTYSTDTQYF

D: -
length: 16
J: TRBJ2-3
V: TRBV15
size: -
DNA: TGTGCCACCAGCAGAGAGGGGCTCTCTAGCACAGATACGCAGTATTTT
CDR3: CATSREGLSSTDTQYF

D: -
length: 18
J: TRBJ1-2
V: TRBV6-5
size: -
DNA: TGTGCCAGCAGTTACACCAGGGTAGTCTCGGGGGCTAACTATGGCTACACCTTC
CDR3: CASSYTRVVSGANYGYTF

D: -
length: 17
J: TRBJ1-1
V: TRBV4-2
size: -
DNA: TGTGCCAGCAGCCAAGATCTGGGGACGATTGGTGACACTGAAGCTTTCTTT
CDR3: CASSQDLGTIGDTEAFF

D: -
length: 16
J: TRBJ2-5
V: TRBV10-3
size: few
DNA: TGTGCCATCAGTGCGGCAGGCGGAGCCCGCGAGGAGACCCAGTACTTC
CDR3: CAISAAGGAREETQYF

D: TRBD2
length: 15
J: TRBJ2-1
V: TRBV11-2
size: -
DNA: TGTGCCAGCAGCTTAAGCGGACTAGCTTCCAATGAGCAGTTCTTC
CDR3: CASSLSGLASNEQFF

D: -
length: 12
J: TRBJ2-5
V: TRBV11-2
size: -
DNA: TGTGCTACAGAGGGACAAGGAGAGACCCAGTACTTC
CDR3: CATEGQGETQYF

D: -
length: 13
J: TRBJ2-1
V: TRBV5-1
size: -
DNA: TGCGCCAGCAGGCCTTCGAAATACAATGAGCAGTTCTTC
CDR3: CASRPSKYNEQFF

D: -
length: 13
J: TRBJ2-3
V: TRBV6-1
size: -
DNA: TGTGCCAGCAGTGAATCTATAAAGGATACGCAGTATTTT
CDR3: CASSESIKDTQYF

D: TRBD1
length: 16
J: TRBJ2-5
V: TRBV20-1
size: -
DNA: TGCGGTACTAGAGATCGATTTACAGGGGGCCAAGAGACCCAGTACTTC
CDR3: CGTRDRFTGGQETQYF

D: -
length: 15
J: TRBJ2-3
V: TRBV6-5
size: few
DNA: TGTGCCAGCAGTCGAGCACCCGCTAGCACAGATACGCAGTATTTT
CDR3: CASSRAPASTDTQYF

D: -
length: 12
J: TRBJ2-7
V: TRBV6-2/TRBV6-3
size: -
DNA: TGTGCCAGCAGGGACGGCTTGTCTCGTGGGTACTTC
CDR3: CASRDGLSRGYF

D: -
length: 13
J: TRBJ2-1
V: TRBV4-2
size: -
DNA: TGTGCCAACAGCCAAGTAGAATCCGTTGAGCAGTTCTTC
CDR3: CANSQVESVEQFF

D: -
length: 16
J: TRBJ2-1
V: TRBV5-1
size: -
DNA: TGCGCCAGCAGCTTGGCCCCAGGGAAGTTCTACAATGAGCAGTTCTTC
CDR3: CASSLAPGKFYNEQFF

D: TRBD2
length: 16
J: TRBJ2-5
V: TRBV20-1
size: -
DNA: TGCAGTGCTAGAGTAGAGGCGTTAGCGGGGGAGGAGACCCAGTACTTC
CDR3: CSARVEALAGEETQYF

D: TRBD1
length: 16
J: TRBJ2-7
V: TRBV28
size: -
DNA: TGTGCCAGCAGTTTACTGGGCCCCGGACAGGGGGCCGAGCAGTACTTC
CDR3: CASSLLGPGQGAEQYF

D: -
length: 15
J: TRBJ1-2
V: TRBV12-3/TRBV12-4
size: -
DNA: TGTGCCAGCAGTTTAAACGCCTTAGGGATTGCCGGCTACACCTTC
CDR3: CASSLNALGIAGYTF

D: -
length: 12
J: TRBJ2-5
V: TRBV28
size: -
DNA: TGTGCAAGTGGGACCGTCCCTGTTGGGCAGTACTTC
CDR3: CASGTVPVGQYF